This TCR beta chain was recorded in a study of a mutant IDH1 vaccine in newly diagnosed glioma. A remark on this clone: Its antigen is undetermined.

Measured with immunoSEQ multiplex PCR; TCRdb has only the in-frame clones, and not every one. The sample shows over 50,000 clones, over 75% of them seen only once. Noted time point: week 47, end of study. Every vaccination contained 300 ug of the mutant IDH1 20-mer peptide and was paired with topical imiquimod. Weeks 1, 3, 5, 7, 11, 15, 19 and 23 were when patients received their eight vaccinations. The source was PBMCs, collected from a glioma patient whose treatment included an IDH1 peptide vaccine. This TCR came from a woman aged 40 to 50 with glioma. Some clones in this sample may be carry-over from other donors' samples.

This CDR3 reads CASSPGLRSANTEAFF. The DNA of the CDR3 is TGTGCCAGCAGTCCGGGACTTCGGTCGGCGAACACTGAAGCTTTCTTT. The V call is TRBV2, the J call TRBJ1-1; tentative D call: TRBD1 (5 bases). This CDR3 contains 16 residues. The V and J ends lost 5 bases and 1 base respectively, with 17 bases between them. The V gene's germline CDR1 is SNHLY and CDR2 FYNNEI.